The next 11 T cell receptor beta chains were all read from a single sample in a study of blood T cell repertoires in COVID-19. Using immunoSEQ multiplex PCR, the repertoire was profiled, and TCRdb retains in-frame clones only, with some absent. Among 130,000 or so clones listed, around nine tenths were seen once. The sequencing input was peripheral blood. All receptors come from a man in his 70s with active COVID-19.

The chain links TRBV5-4 to TRBJ1-1; 9 nucleotides match TRBD1. This CDR3 contains 16 residues. The V gene's germline CDR1 is SGHNT and CDR2 YYREEE (reference sequence). The V gene end was trimmed by 4 bases and the J gene end by 2 bases; junction bases not matched to a gene: 9. The CDR3: CASSPSWDRDNTEAFF. CDR3 nucleotide sequence: TGTGCCAGCAGCCCCTCATGGGACAGGGACAACACTGAAGCTTTCTTT.

In this sample, this clone turned up once. The V and J genes are TRBV7-6 and TRBJ2-2, with a weak D call TRBD2 (5 bases). CDR3 length: 15 amino acids. Germline lookup yields CDR1 SGHVS and CDR2 FNYEAQ. Trimming shortened V by 2 bases and J by 3 bases, and 10 bases separated the two germline ends. The CDR3 sequence: CASSLSGEYTGELFF. The CDR3 DNA reads TGTGCCAGCAGCTTATCCGGGGAGTACACCGGGGAGCTGTTTTTT.

The V and J genes are TRBV30 and TRBJ1-1; D remains unclear. The V gene lost 4 bases and the J gene lost 7 bases, with 16 bases spanning the gap. Germline V gene data show CDR1 as GTSNPN and CDR2 as SVGIG (reference sequence). The CDR3 runs to 13 residues. For the CDR3, the DNA is TGTGCCTGGAAGGACCGGGGAGATGGTGAAGCTTTCTTT. Protein: CAWKDRGDGEAFF.

The J gene is TRBJ2-7, the V gene TRBV5-8; unclear D gene. The CDR3 has 12 residues. CDR1 is SGHTS, CDR2 YDEGEE, per germline. Trimming pared 7 bases from V and 4 bases from J, leaving 12 bases between. CDR3 sequence reads: CASWSEFYEQYF. The DNA of the CDR3 is TGTGCCAGCTGGAGCGAATTTTACGAGCAGTACTTC.

The V call is TRBV28, the J call TRBJ1-6, with a weak D call TRBD1 (5 bases). The germline V gene encodes CDR1 MDHEN and CDR2 SYDVKM. The CDR3 contains 17 residues. Trimming shortened V by 7 bases and J by 0 bases, and 16 bases separated the two germline ends. The CDR3 here is CASTLGRASSYNSPLHF. The DNA of the CDR3 is TGTGCCAGCACTTTGGGCAGGGCGAGCTCCTATAATTCACCCCTCCACTTT.

The J gene is TRBJ1-5, the V gene TRBV19, with unresolved D. Germline V lookup: CDR1 LNHDA, CDR2 SQIVND (reference sequence). CDR3 length: 13 residues. Trimming pared 3 bases from V and 11 bases from J, leaving 14 bases between. Here the CDR3 reads CASSMVPNGAQHF. The CDR3 coding sequence is TGTGCCAGTAGTATGGTCCCCAACGGGGCCCAGCATTTT. Drawing the rest from reference TRBV19 and TRBJ1-5, the complete variable domain is DGGITQSPKYLFRKEGQNVTLSCEQNLNHDAMYWYRQDPGQGLRLIYYSQIVNDFQKGDIAEGYSVSREKKESFPLTVTSAQKNPTAFYLCASSMVPNGAQHFGDGTRLSIL.

The chain has TRBV11-2 and TRBJ2-1, with D maybe TRBD1 (6 bases). CDR3 length: 19 residues. V gave up 0 bases and J gave up 0 bases, with 18 bases separating them. The germline V gene encodes CDR1 SGHAT and CDR2 FQNNGV. The CDR3 region has the DNA TGTGCCAGCAGCTTAGATTTTTCGGCAGGGGACCACTCCTACAATGAGCAGTTCTTC. This codes for CASSLDFSAGDHSYNEQFF.

The CDR3 DNA follows: TGTGCCTGGAGTCGGGGAGAATCCTACAATGAGCAGTTCTTC. Protein product: CAWSRGESYNEQFF. The J gene is TRBJ2-1, the V gene TRBV30; possibly TRBD2 for D (5 bases). V was shortened by 2 bases and J by 1 base, with 9 bases between the two germline ends. The germline gives CDR1 GTSNPN, CDR2 SVGIG (reference sequence). The CDR3 has 14 residues.

The V gene is TRBV13, the J gene TRBJ2-7, with D perhaps matching TRBD2 (6 bases). V was pared by 3 bases and J by 2 bases, with 11 bases between. The CDR3 is made up of 14 amino acids. Germline-derived CDR1 and CDR2 are PRHDT and FYEKMQ (reference sequence). CDR3 DNA sequence: TGTGCCAGCAGCTTGGGACTGAAGACCTACGAGCAGTACTTC. It codes for CASSLGLKTYEQYF.

The chain has TRBV28 and TRBJ1-1; D uncertain. Germline assignment: CDR1 MDHEN and CDR2 SYDVKM. V dropped 6 bases and J dropped 4 bases, with 9 bases sitting between them. The CDR3 totals 12 residues. The CDR3 region has the DNA TGTGCCAGCAGCTCTCAGGCCACTGAAGCTTTCTTT. Amino acid sequence: CASSSQATEAFF.

This chain links TRBV6-5 with TRBJ2-1, with 9 nucleotides matching TRBD1. The trim removed 4 bases at V and 5 bases at J, leaving 3 bases unmatched. The CDR3 runs 14 residues. Germline V gene lookup returns CDR1 MNHEY and CDR2 SVGAGI. The CDR3 spells CASSWTGADNEQFF. The CDR3 DNA reads as TGTGCCAGCAGTTGGACAGGGGCAGACAATGAGCAGTTCTTC.